This entry lists 9 T cell receptor beta chains sequenced from one sample in a study of blood T cell repertoires in COVID-19. Sequenced by immunoSEQ multiplex PCR; TCRdb stores in-frame clones only, minus some. The table records 180,000 or so clones, about 88% of them present only once. The sequenced material came from peripheral blood. These receptors all stem from a man aged 18 to 29 with acute or convalescent COVID-19.

J is TRBJ2-5 and V is TRBV7-9; tentative D call: TRBD2 (6 bases). The CDR3 loop spans 18 amino acids. Trimming removed 4 bases from V and 5 bases from J, with 26 bases in between. The germline V gene encodes CDR1 SEHNR and CDR2 FQNEAQ (reference sequence). For the CDR3, the DNA is TGTGCCAGCAGCTCCTCCGACCGACTAGTTGAGGGGCCGGAGACCCAGTACTTC. As protein: CASSSSDRLVEGPETQYF.

The chain recombines TRBV28 with TRBJ1-1; D is uncertain. The CDR3 runs 17 residues. The germline V gene encodes CDR1 MDHEN and CDR2 SYDVKM. V shed 7 bases and J shed 0 bases, with 21 bases lying between them. DNA of the CDR3: TGTGCCAGCACCAAGGTGGGCGGGAGTTCGATGAACACTGAAGCTTTCTTT. Translation gives CASTKVGGSSMNTEAFF.

The DNA for the CDR3 is TGTGCCAGTAGCGAGGGACAGGACCGCAATCAGCCCCAGCATTTT. Its protein product is CASSEGQDRNQPQHF. The J gene is TRBJ1-5, the V gene TRBV19; TRBD1 matches at 8 bases. This CDR3 comprises 15 residues. CDR1 and CDR2 (germline): LNHDA, SQIVND (reference sequence). Trimming cost V 6 bases and J 2 bases; bases outside gene matches: 6.

The chain recombines TRBV2 with TRBJ2-1; perhaps TRBD1 as D (5 bases). The CDR3 sequence is 14 residues long. Germline loops: CDR1 SNHLY, CDR2 FYNNEI. Trimming removed 7 bases from V and 4 bases from J, with 14 bases in between. CDR3 in DNA: TGTGCCAGCAACGACAGAATGGATTACAATGAGCAGTTCTTC. This translates into CASNDRMDYNEQFF.

The chain is built from TRBV19 and TRBJ1-1, with no clear D. Trimming took 5 bases from V and 1 from J, leaving 11 bases between them. Germline V gene lookup returns CDR1 LNHDA and CDR2 SQIVND (reference sequence). The CDR3 has 14 amino acids. CDR3 nucleotides: TGTGCCAGTAGTGCCACCCCAGGGAACACTGAAGCTTTCTTT. Protein product: CASSATPGNTEAFF.

V usage is TRBV30 and J usage is TRBJ1-2, with D perhaps TRBD1 (6 bases). The CDR3 runs to 13 residues. CDR1 and CDR2 from the germline V gene are GTSNPN and SVGIG (reference sequence). V lost 5 bases, J lost 2 bases, and 12 bases lay in between. The CDR3 loop reads CAWEGQLNYGYTF. The DNA for the CDR3 is TGTGCCTGGGAAGGACAGCTCAACTATGGCTACACCTTC.

The chain couples TRBV11-2 to TRBJ2-7; the D gene is possibly TRBD1 (6 bases). Trimming removed 2 bases at V and 3 bases at J, with 8 bases between. Germline lookup yields CDR1 SGHAT and CDR2 FQNNGV. The CDR3 extends over 13 amino acids. DNA for the CDR3: TGTGCCAGCAGCTTACCACAGGGCTACGAGCAGTACGTC. Amino acids: CASSLPQGYEQYV.

The V call is TRBV2, the J call TRBJ2-1, with 11 bases lining up with TRBD1. The germline V gene encodes CDR1 SNHLY and CDR2 FYNNEI. The CDR3 totals 13 residues. The V segment lost 10 bases and the J segment 8 bases; nucleotides outside the gene matches: 7. The CDR3 loop reads CANDRDRGYEQFF. CDR3 nucleotide sequence: TGTGCCAACGACCGGGACAGGGGGTATGAGCAGTTCTTC.

The V and J genes are TRBV20-1 and TRBJ2-7, with 9 positions matching TRBD1. V lost 5 bases to trimming and J lost 5 bases; unmatched junction nucleotides: 4. CDR3 length: 12 residues. The germline V gene has CDR1 DFQATT and CDR2 SNEGSKA (reference sequence). CDR3 sequence (DNA): TGCAGTGCTGGTGGGGACAGGGACGAGCAGTACGTC. Protein product: CSAGGDRDEQYV.